A single sample is the source of the 30 T cell receptor beta chains below, sequenced in a study of metastatic and nonmetastatic thyroid tumors (dated by TCRdb to about 2020). To prepare the library, PCR was applied. Sequencing relied on an Illumina HiSeq 4000. TCRdb reran the public reads through fastp at Q25 and MiXCR, keeping productive beta chains. A total of almost 70,000 clones appear in this sample, approximately 15% of them only once. The biggest ten clones account for approximately 6.1% of the sample. Before undergoing thyroid surgery, none of the patients had been given any kind of treatment. Sequencing used blood. The receptor set was obtained from a male donor with papillary thyroid cancer or a benign thyroid nodule (not recorded which). Some clones in this sample may be carry-over from other donors' samples.

This clone was recorded at least ten times. The same CDR3 can be traced to other DNA sequences in this sample. The chain has TRBV5-4 and TRBJ1-1; TRBD1 matches at 7 bases. V dropped 1 base and J dropped 3; count of bases not matched to a gene: 3. The germline V gene has CDR1 SGHNT and CDR2 YYREEE (reference sequence). The CDR3 has 14 amino acids. The CDR3 region has the DNA TGTGCCAGCAGCTTGTACAGGGGCGACACTGAAGCTTTCTTT. Residues: CASSLYRGDTEAFF.

This clone was detected many times. The V call is TRBV11-1, the J call TRBJ1-5; D gene uncertain. Trimming stripped 1 base from V and 2 bases from J, with 15 bases between. The CDR3 extends over 17 amino acids. Looked up from germline, CDR1 is SGHAT and CDR2 is FQDESV (reference sequence). DNA for the CDR3: TGTGCCAGCAGCTTAGGAGCTTACGGAAGGGGCAATCAGCCCCAGCATTTT. Encoded protein: CASSLGAYGRGNQPQHF.

The chain joins TRBV19 to TRBJ1-2; D remains ambiguous. This CDR3 contains 16 residues. The ends were cut back, 3 bases at V and 4 bases at J, with 18 bases in the middle. Germline V gene data show CDR1 as LNHDA and CDR2 as SQIVND (reference sequence). The CDR3: CASSIAPTVTVYGYTF. The CDR3 coding sequence is TGTGCCAGTAGTATTGCCCCGACCGTAACCGTCTATGGCTACACCTTC.

This clone has ten or more counts. V gene TRBV11-2 combines with J gene TRBJ2-3; D unresolved. The CDR3 is 12 residues long. Germline CDR1 is SGHAT and CDR2 is FQNNGV. Trimming pared 5 bases from V and 6 bases from J, leaving 9 bases between. For the CDR3, the DNA is TGTGCCAGCAGCACCCCGACGGATACGCAGTATTTT. It codes for CASSTPTDTQYF.

This clone appeared many times. The rearrangement uses TRBV20-1 and TRBJ2-3; D is undetermined. The CDR3 sequence is 13 residues long. V shed 0 bases and J shed 9 bases, with 13 bases lying between them. Germline V lookup: CDR1 DFQATT, CDR2 SNEGSKA (reference sequence). CDR3 DNA sequence: TGCAGTGCTAGAGATCAAGGACGACGAACGCAGTATTTT. This sequence encodes CSARDQGRRTQYF.

The chain has TRBV18 and TRBJ1-5; D gene unclear. CDR3 length: 14 amino acids. Germline lookup yields CDR1 KGHSH and CDR2 LQKENI. Trimming shortened V by 2 bases and J by 0 bases, and 5 bases separated the two germline ends. CDR3: CASSPEISNQPQHF. The CDR3 nucleotides read TGTGCCAGCTCACCAGAAATTAGCAATCAGCCCCAGCATTTT.

In its sample, this clone was seen many times. V and J are TRBV9 and TRBJ1-2, with a tentative D call TRBD1 (6 bases). The length of the CDR3 is 14 residues. Trimming shortened V by 3 bases and J by 6 bases, and 15 bases separated the two germline ends. The V gene's germline CDR1 is SGDLS and CDR2 YYNGEE. CDR3 protein: CASSAHGGQDGYTF. The CDR3, as DNA: TGTGCCAGCAGCGCACACGGGGGGCAGGATGGCTACACCTTC.

This clone came up many times. This chain joins TRBV18 and TRBJ2-5; D not certain. V lost 3 bases and J 5 bases, leaving 16 bases between the germline ends. The CDR3 loop spans 15 amino acids. Germline assignment: CDR1 KGHSH and CDR2 LQKENI. Here the CDR3 reads CASSPPGLGTETQYF. CDR3 in DNA: TGTGCCAGCTCACCTCCGGGCCTGGGAACGGAGACCCAGTACTTC.

This clone occurred many times. V gene TRBV7-9 combines with J gene TRBJ2-6, with unresolved D. The germline CDR1 and CDR2 sequences are SEHNR and FQNEAQ (reference sequence). CDR3 length equals 19 residues. Trimming took off 5 bases at V and 0 bases at J, with 20 bases between the two ends. This CDR3 is CASSDRPRAVASGANVLTF. CDR3 nucleotide sequence: TGTGCCAGCAGCGATAGACCCCGGGCGGTTGCCTCTGGGGCCAACGTCCTGACTTTC.

Ten or more counts support this clone. This could be a read error, since a much larger clone is one nucleotide away. The chain employs TRBV20-1 and TRBJ1-5; the D is unclear. Trimming pared 0 bases from V and 7 bases from J, leaving 7 bases between. This CDR3 comprises 12 residues. CDR1 is DFQATT, CDR2 SNEGSKA, per germline (reference sequence). The CDR3 sequence is CSARDGSQPQHF. The CDR3 DNA sequence: TGCAGTGCTAGAGATGGTAGCCAGCCCCAGCATTTT.

This clone was recorded many times. The chain employs TRBV7-9 and TRBJ1-1, with 7 bases lining up with TRBD1. The CDR3 sequence is 15 residues long. With V trimmed by 0 bases and J by 6 bases, 7 bases remained unmatched. CDR1 and CDR2 from the germline V gene are SEHNR and FQNEAQ (reference sequence). The CDR3 nucleotides are TGTGCCAGCAGCTTAGCTGGGAGGGGGCACGCTGAAGCTTTCTTT. Its protein product is CASSLAGRGHAEAFF.

This clone was picked up a small number of times. The rearrangement joins TRBV6-1 to TRBJ1-1; weak D call: TRBD1 (6 bases). Germline CDR1 reads MNHNS; CDR2 reads SASEGT. CDR3 length: 16 residues. With 7 bases removed from V and 2 bases from J, the gap between germline ends came to 20 bases. In nucleotides, the CDR3 is TGTGCCAGCACGGCTTGGCTTACAGGGATTAACACTGAAGCTTTCTTT. Translated, it gives CASTAWLTGINTEAFF.

This clone was counted many times. The V gene is TRBV6-1, the J gene TRBJ1-1, with 8 bases fitting TRBD1. Germline CDR1 MNHNS, CDR2 SASEGT. There are 14 residues in the CDR3. The ends lost 5 bases at V and 4 bases at J; junction bases unmatched: 6. CDR3 in amino acids: CASSFQGAATEAFF. CDR3 nucleotide sequence: TGTGCCAGCAGTTTCCAGGGGGCGGCCACTGAAGCTTTCTTT.

This clone has at least ten counts. CDR3 loop: CASSVGLAGDNEQFF. The CDR3 nucleotides are TGTGCCAGCAGTGTAGGACTAGCGGGGGACAATGAGCAGTTCTTC. The chain uses TRBV27 and TRBJ2-1; 13 nucleotides line up with TRBD2. Germline-derived CDR1 and CDR2 are MNHEY and SMNVEV (reference sequence). This CDR3 comprises 15 residues. V lost 5 bases and J lost 5; bases outside the gene matches: 3.

The chain recombines TRBV19 with TRBJ2-2, with 9 nucleotides matching TRBD2. This CDR3 comprises 17 residues. Germline CDR1 is LNHDA and CDR2 is SQIVND (reference sequence). The CDR3 is CANERAGTSRTTGELFF. Here the CDR3 DNA reads TGTGCAAACGAACGAGCCGGGACTAGCAGGACCACCGGGGAGCTGTTTTTT.

By proportion, this clone is medium-sized. This chain links TRBV6-1 with TRBJ1-1, with D unclear. Trimming shortened V by 5 bases and J by 1 base, and 20 bases separated the two germline ends. CDR1 is MNHNS, CDR2 SASEGT, per germline. CDR3 size: 17 residues. The CDR3: CASSLEAGGWTNTEAFF. Written as DNA, the CDR3 is TGTGCCAGCAGTCTAGAGGCGGGAGGTTGGACGAACACTGAAGCTTTCTTT.

Ten or more counts support this clone. Other DNA sequences from this sample encode an identical CDR3 as well. The gene calls are TRBV6-1 and TRBJ2-7; 7 positions match TRBD1. CDR3 length: 14 amino acids. CDR1 is MNHNS, CDR2 SASEGT, per germline. CDR3 bases: TGTGCCAGCAGTGCTGAGGTCAGGGGGTTGGAGCAATACGTC. It codes for CASSAEVRGLEQYV.

This clone was counted many times. This rearrangement joins TRBV5-1 to TRBJ1-1; 9 bases match TRBD1. Germline CDR1 is SGHRS and CDR2 is YFSETQ. V shed 3 bases and J 8 bases; nucleotides not matched to a gene: 5. The length of the CDR3 is 13 residues. DNA for the CDR3: TGCGCCAGCAGCTACCAGGACAGGGGAGAAGCTTTCTTT. Protein product: CASSYQDRGEAFF.

The sample holds many counts of this clone. The chain is built from TRBV10-1 and TRBJ1-1, with a tentative D call TRBD1 (6 bases). V shed 6 bases and J shed 3 bases, with 11 bases lying between them. The germline V gene encodes CDR1 WNHNN and CDR2 SYGVQD (reference sequence). The CDR3 is 13 residues long. The CDR3 is CASSAQGYTEAFF. CDR3 DNA: TGCGCCAGCAGCGCACAGGGTTACACTGAAGCTTTCTTT.

The CDR3 region has the DNA TGCGCCAGCAGCGGGACTAGCGGATCCTACAATGAGCAGTTCTTC. Its protein is CASSGTSGSYNEQFF. J is TRBJ2-1 and V is TRBV5-1, with 11 positions matching TRBD2. This CDR3 has 15 amino acids. Germline assignment: CDR1 SGHRS and CDR2 YFSETQ. The J segment lost 1 base and the V segment lost 4 bases, leaving 1 base of the junction unmatched.

J is TRBJ1-3 and V is TRBV12-3 or TRBV12-4; D unclear. Trimming cost V 1 base and J 4 bases, with 8 bases left between them. The CDR3 contains 14 residues. CDR3 residues: CASSLGFSGNTIYF. The CDR3 bases are TGTGCCAGCAGTTTAGGGTTCTCAGGAAACACCATATATTTT.

This clone was seen repeatedly, ten times or more. The chain recombines TRBV7-9 with TRBJ2-5; D is perhaps TRBD1 (5 bases). Germline CDR1 SEHNR, CDR2 FQNEAQ (reference sequence). With 5 bases removed from V and 2 bases from J, the gap between germline ends came to 18 bases. CDR3 length: 16 amino acids. The CDR3 spells CASSPSWAGKQETQYF. DNA for the CDR3: TGTGCCAGCAGCCCCTCGTGGGCAGGGAAGCAAGAGACCCAGTACTTC.

This clone was found many times. The chain carries TRBV6-1 and TRBJ2-1; TRBD2 matches at 9 bases. This CDR3 region has 16 residues. V lost 9 bases, J lost 2 bases, and 11 bases stayed unmatched. Germline CDR1 and CDR2: MNHNS and SASEGT. CDR3 sequence reads: CASARGGGGTYNEQFF. The CDR3 DNA follows: TGTGCCAGTGCTCGAGGCGGGGGGGGCACCTACAATGAGCAGTTCTTC.

The sample holds many counts of this clone. The chain carries TRBV30 and TRBJ1-5; a weak D match, TRBD1 (6 bases). This CDR3 has 15 amino acids. CDR1 is GTSNPN, CDR2 SVGIG, per germline (reference sequence). V lost 0 bases and J 4 bases, leaving 13 bases between the germline ends. CDR3 in DNA: TGTGCCTGGAGTGTTACCGGGACAAGGAATCAGCCCCAGCATTTT. The encoded protein is CAWSVTGTRNQPQHF.

A note on this clone: Possible read error: a much larger clone is one base away. The V call is TRBV5-1, the J call TRBJ2-5; tentatively, D is TRBD1 (5 bases). CDR3 length: 15 amino acids. CDR1 and CDR2 from the germline V gene are SGHRS and YFSETQ. V lost 1 base and J 3 bases, leaving 13 bases between the germline ends. For the CDR3, the DNA is TGCGCCAGCAGCTTGAATTCATCAGGGAAAGAGACCCAGTACTTC. This encodes CASSLNSSGKETQYF.

V gene TRBV5-6 combines with J gene TRBJ2-2, with 7 bases matching TRBD1. Germline-derived CDR1 and CDR2 are SGHDT and YYEEEE. The CDR3 is 14 amino acids. V trimming: 7 bases; J trimming: 6 bases; junction bases outside the gene matches: 9. DNA of the CDR3: TGTGCCAGCGTTGACTTAGGGGGCTCCGGGGAGCTGTTTTTT. It yields the protein CASVDLGGSGELFF.

V is TRBV11-2 and J is TRBJ2-7, with D perhaps matching TRBD1 or TRBD2 (5 bases each). Germline V CDR1 and CDR2: SGHAT, FQNNGV. Trimming shortened V by 4 bases and J by 3 bases, and 16 bases separated the two germline ends. The CDR3 length is 15 residues. CDR3 sequence reads: CASSSAGAHLYEQYF. The CDR3 nucleotides read TGTGCCAGCAGCTCAGCCGGGGCACACCTCTACGAGCAGTACTTC.

This clone was seen only once. The junction departs from germline at one end; a sequencing error may be responsible. The V gene is TRBV20-1, the J gene TRBJ2-7, with 7 bases matching TRBD1. CDR3 length equals 14 residues. CDR1 is DFQATT and CDR2 is SNEGSKA in the germline V gene (reference sequence). The CDR3 bases are TGCAGTTCTAGAGATTCCGGACAGGTCTACGAGCAGTACTTC. Translation: CSSRDSGQVYEQYF.

Concerning this clone itself: The sample has other DNA sequences that encode this CDR3 too. This rearrangement joins TRBV20-1 to TRBJ1-3; D not certain. The CDR3 loop spans 13 amino acids. V was pared by 4 bases and J by 4 bases, with 11 bases between. Germline assignment: CDR1 DFQATT and CDR2 SNEGSKA (reference sequence). As DNA, the CDR3 is TGCAGTGCTACCCGGGCGGAGGGAAACACCATATATTTT. Its protein product is CSATRAEGNTIYF.

The chain is built from TRBV19 and TRBJ1-2, with D perhaps TRBD1 (5 bases). Germline V lookup: CDR1 LNHDA, CDR2 SQIVND (reference sequence). CDR3 size: 12 residues. V dropped 6 bases and J dropped 3 bases, with 8 bases sitting between them. The CDR3 DNA follows: TGTGCCAGTAGACGGGGCGACTATGGCTACACCTTC. Encoded protein: CASRRGDYGYTF.